The clone carrying this T cell receptor (beta chain) was seen more than once but under ten times. Its antigen is currently unknown. V was pared by 6 bases and J by 10 bases, with 11 bases of the junction left unmatched. Germline V gene sequence: CDR1 SNHLY, CDR2 FYNNEI. The CDR3 totals 15 residues. The sample comes from a study of cytomegalovirus exposure and HLA in healthy donors. Study-wide context: In a previous analysis, around 120 million unique TCR beta sequences were found from 150 million to 200 million T cells. Whole-study results and caveats: In a later analysis, HLA-C alleles had the fewest associated TCRs, DRB1 alleles the most. Presence/absence analyses treated sequencing depth as roughly uniform across donors. An analysis done earlier found most TCR beta V segments productive about 90% or about 30% of the time.

PCR used 60 Vbeta primers and 13 Jbeta primers. Generated by immunoSEQ multiplex PCR, the TCRdb table keeps only in-frame clones and is missing some. The repertoire holds 150,000 or so clones, with more than 7.5% as singletons. The chain employs TRBV2 and TRBJ1-6; 8 nucleotides line up with TRBD1. The TCR was taken from a man aged 50 to 59 in good health and CMV-seronegative. The specimen was PBMCs. CDR3: CASSLQGAHRSPLHF. The CDR3 region has the DNA TGTGCCAGCAGCCTTCAGGGGGCGCATCGGTCACCCCTCCACTTT.